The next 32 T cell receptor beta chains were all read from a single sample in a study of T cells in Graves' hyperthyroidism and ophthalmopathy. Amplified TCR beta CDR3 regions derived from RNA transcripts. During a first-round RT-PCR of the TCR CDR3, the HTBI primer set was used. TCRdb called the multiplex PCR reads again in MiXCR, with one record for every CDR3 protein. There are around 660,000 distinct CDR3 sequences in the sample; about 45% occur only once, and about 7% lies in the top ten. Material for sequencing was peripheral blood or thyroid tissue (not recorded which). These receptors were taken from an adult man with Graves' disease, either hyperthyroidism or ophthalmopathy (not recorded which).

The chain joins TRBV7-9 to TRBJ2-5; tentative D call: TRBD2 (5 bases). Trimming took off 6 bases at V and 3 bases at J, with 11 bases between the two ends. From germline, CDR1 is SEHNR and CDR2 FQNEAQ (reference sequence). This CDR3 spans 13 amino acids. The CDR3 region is CASRSGGEETQYF. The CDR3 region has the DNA TGTGCCAGCAGGAGTGGAGGAGAAGAGACCCAGTACTTC.

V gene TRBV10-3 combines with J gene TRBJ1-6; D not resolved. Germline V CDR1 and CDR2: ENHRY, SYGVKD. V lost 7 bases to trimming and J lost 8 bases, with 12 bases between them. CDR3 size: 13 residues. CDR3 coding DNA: TGTGCCATCAATGACGGAGGTTATTCACCCCTCCACTTT. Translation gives CAINDGGYSPLHF.

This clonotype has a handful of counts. CDR3 sequence reads: CASSYRVGNTIYF. CDR3 nucleotide sequence: TGTGCCAGCAGCTACCGCGTTGGAAACACCATATATTTT. The chain couples TRBV12-3 or TRBV12-4 to TRBJ1-3, with D hard to call. The CDR3 is 13 residues long. Trimming removed 6 bases at V and 3 bases at J, with 9 bases between.

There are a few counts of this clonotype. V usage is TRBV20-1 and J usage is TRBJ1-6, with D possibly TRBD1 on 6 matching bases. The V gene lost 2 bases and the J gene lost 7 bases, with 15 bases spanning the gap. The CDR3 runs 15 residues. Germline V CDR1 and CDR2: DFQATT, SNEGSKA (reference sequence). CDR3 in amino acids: CSARTQGSRNSPLHF. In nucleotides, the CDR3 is TGCAGTGCTAGAACACAGGGATCTCGAAATTCACCCCTCCACTTT.

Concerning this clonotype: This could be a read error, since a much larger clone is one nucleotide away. Here the CDR3 reads CASSRAGGVHSPLHF. The CDR3 DNA reads as TGTGCCAGCAGCCGGGCCGGAGGTGTGCATTCACCCCTCCACTTT. This chain connects TRBV2 to TRBJ1-6; D is uncertain. Trimming removed 6 bases at V and 8 bases at J, with 17 bases between. CDR1 SNHLY and CDR2 FYNNEI come from the germline V gene. This CDR3 has 15 amino acids.

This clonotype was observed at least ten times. The CDR3 protein is CSVPTRGRGDEKLFF. The CDR3 DNA sequence: TGCAGCGTTCCTACCCGGGGCAGAGGCGATGAAAAACTGTTTTTT. The chain carries TRBV29-1 and TRBJ1-4, with D perhaps TRBD1 (5 bases). CDR1 and CDR2 from the germline V gene are SQVTM and ANQGSEA. V shed 5 bases and J shed 6 bases, with 19 bases lying between them. The length of the CDR3 is 15 residues.

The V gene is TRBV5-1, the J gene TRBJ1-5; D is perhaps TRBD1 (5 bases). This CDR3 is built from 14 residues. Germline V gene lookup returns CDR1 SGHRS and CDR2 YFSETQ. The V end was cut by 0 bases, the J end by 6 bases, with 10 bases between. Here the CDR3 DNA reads TGCGCCAGCAGCTTGGTAGGAGGGACTCAGCCCCAGCATTTT. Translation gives CASSLVGGTQPQHF.

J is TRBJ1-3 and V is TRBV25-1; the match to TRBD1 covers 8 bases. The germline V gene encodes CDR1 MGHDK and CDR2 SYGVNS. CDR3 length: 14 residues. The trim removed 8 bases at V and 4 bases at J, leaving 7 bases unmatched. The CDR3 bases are TGTGCCAGCCTGGACAGGGTGGGAGGAAACACCATATATTTT. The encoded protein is CASLDRVGGNTIYF.

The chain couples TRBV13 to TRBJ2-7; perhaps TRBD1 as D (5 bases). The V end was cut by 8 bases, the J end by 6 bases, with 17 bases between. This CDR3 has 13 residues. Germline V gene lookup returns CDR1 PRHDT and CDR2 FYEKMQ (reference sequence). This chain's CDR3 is CASQIRGYGEQYF. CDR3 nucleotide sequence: TGTGCCAGCCAGATTAGGGGTTACGGCGAGCAGTACTTC.

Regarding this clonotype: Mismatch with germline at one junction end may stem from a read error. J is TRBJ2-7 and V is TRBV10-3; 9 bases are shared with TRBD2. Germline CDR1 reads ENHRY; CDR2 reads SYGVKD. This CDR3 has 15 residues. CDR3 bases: TGTGCCAGCAGTTTATCGAGCGGGGGGATCTACGAGCAGTACTTC. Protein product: CASSLSSGGIYEQYF.

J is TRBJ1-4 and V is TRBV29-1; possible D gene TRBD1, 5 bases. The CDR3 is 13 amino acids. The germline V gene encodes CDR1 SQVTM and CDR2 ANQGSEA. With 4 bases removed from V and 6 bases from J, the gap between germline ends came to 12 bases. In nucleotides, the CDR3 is TGCAGCGTTGCTCCCTGGGGGGATGAAAAACTGTTTTTT. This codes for CSVAPWGDEKLFF.

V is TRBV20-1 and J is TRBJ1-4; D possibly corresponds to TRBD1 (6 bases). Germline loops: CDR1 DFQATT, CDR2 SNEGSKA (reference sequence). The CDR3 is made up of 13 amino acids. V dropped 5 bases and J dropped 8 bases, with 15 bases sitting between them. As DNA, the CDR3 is TGCAGTGCTCAAACGGGGGCGGAAGAAAAACTGTTTTTT. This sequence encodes CSAQTGAEEKLFF.

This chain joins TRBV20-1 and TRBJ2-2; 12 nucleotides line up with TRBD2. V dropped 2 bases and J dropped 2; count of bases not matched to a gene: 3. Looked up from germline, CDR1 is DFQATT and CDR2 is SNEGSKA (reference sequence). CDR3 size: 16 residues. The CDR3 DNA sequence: TGCAGTGCTAGAAGGACTAGCGGGGAAAACACCGGGGAGCTGTTTTTT. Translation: CSARRTSGENTGELFF.

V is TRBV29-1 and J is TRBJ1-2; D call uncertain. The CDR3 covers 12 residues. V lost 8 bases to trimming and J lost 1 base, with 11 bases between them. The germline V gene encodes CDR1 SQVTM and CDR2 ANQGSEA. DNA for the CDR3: TGCAGCTTGGATACGGGTAACTATGGCTACACCTTC. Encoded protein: CSLDTGNYGYTF.

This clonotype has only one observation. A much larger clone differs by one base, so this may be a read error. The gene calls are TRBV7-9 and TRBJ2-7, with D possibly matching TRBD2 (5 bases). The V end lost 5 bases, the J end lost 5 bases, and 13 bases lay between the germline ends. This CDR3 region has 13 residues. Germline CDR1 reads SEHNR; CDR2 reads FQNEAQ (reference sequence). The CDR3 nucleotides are TGTGCCAGCAGCCCCCCCACGAGGGACGAGCAGTACTTC. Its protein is CASSPPTRDEQYF.

Here the CDR3 DNA reads TGTGCCAGCAGCTTAGCGACCTTGGGTGGCAGGGCCGCTGAAGCTTTCTTT. It specifies CASSLATLGGRAAEAFF. This chain uses TRBV11-2 with TRBJ1-1; possible D gene TRBD1, 5 bases. CDR3 size: 17 residues. Per germline, CDR1 SGHAT and CDR2 FQNNGV. V lost 1 base and J 6 bases, leaving 21 bases between the germline ends.

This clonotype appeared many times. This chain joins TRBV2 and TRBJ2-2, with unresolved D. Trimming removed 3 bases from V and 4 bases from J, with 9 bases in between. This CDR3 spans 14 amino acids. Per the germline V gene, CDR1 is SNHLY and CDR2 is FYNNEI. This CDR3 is CASSDSRVTGELFF. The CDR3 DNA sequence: TGTGCCAGCAGTGATTCCCGGGTCACCGGGGAGCTGTTTTTT.

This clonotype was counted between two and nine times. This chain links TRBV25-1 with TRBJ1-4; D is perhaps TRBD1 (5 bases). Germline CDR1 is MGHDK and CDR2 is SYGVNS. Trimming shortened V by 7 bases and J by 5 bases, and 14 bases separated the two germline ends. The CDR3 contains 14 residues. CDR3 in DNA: TGTGCCAGCAAACTGGCAGGGCGGAATGAAAAACTGTTTTTT. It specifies CASKLAGRNEKLFF.

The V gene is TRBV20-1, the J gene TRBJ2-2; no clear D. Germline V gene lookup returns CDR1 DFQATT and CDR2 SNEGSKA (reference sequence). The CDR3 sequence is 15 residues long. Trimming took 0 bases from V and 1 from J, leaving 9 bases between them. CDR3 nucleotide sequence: TGCAGTGCTAGAGATTCAGCAAAGAACACCGGGGAGCTGTTTTTT. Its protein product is CSARDSAKNTGELFF.

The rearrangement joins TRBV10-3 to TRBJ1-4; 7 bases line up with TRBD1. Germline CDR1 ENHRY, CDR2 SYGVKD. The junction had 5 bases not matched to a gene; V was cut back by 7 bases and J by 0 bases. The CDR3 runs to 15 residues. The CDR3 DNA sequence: TGTGCCATCATTAGGGACAGTGCAACTAATGAAAAACTGTTTTTT. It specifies CAIIRDSATNEKLFF.

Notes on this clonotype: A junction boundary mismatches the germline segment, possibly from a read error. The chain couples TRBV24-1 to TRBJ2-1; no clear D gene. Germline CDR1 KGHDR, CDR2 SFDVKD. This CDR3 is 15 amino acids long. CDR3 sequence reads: CATSDSLDIYSEQFF. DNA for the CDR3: TGTGCCACCAGTGATTCCCTCGATATCTACAGTGAGCAGTTCTTC.

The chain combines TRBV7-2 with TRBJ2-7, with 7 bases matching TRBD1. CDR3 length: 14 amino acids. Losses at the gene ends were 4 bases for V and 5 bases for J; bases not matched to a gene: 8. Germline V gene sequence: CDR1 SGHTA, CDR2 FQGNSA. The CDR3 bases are TGTGCCAGCAGCTCCGTTAAGGGGGCCAACGAGCAGTACTTC. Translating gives CASSSVKGANEQYF.

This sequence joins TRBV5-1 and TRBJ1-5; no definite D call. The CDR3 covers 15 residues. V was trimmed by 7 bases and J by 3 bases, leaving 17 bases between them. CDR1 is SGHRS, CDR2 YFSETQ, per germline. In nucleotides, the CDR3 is TGCGCCAGCTCCCCCTCAGGCGGATTCAATCAGCCCCAGCATTTT. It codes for CASSPSGGFNQPQHF.

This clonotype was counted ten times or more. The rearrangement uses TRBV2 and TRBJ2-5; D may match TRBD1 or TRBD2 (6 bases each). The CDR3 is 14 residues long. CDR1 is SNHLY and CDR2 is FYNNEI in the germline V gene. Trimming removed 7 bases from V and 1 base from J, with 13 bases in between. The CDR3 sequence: CASTKGGSQETQYF. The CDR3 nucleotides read TGTGCCAGCACAAAGGGGGGCAGCCAAGAGACCCAGTACTTC. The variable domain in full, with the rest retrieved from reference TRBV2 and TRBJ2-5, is EPEVTQTPSHQVTQMGQEVILRCVPISNHLYFYWYRQILGQKVEFLVSFYNNEISEKSEIFDDQFSVERPDGSNFTLKIRSTKLEDSAMYFCASTKGGSQETQYFGPGTRLLVL.

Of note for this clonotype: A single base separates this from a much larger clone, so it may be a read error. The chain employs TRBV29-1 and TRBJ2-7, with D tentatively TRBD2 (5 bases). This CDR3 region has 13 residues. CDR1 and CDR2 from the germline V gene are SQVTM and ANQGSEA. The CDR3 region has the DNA TGCAGCGTGTTTATAGGGCGAGGGTACGAGCGGTACTTC. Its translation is CSVFIGRGYERYF.

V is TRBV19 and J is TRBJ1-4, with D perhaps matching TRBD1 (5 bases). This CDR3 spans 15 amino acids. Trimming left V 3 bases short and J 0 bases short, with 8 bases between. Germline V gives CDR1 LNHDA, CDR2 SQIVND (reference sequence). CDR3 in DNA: TGTGCCAGTAGTATCGGGGGAGCAACTAATGAAAAACTGTTTTTT. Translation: CASSIGGATNEKLFF.

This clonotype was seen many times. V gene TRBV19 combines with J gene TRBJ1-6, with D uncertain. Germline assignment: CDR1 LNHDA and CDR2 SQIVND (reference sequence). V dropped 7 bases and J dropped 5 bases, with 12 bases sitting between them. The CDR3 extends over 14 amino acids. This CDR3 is CASKGRSDNSPLHF. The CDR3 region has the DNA TGTGCCAGTAAGGGTCGATCCGATAATTCACCCCTCCACTTT.

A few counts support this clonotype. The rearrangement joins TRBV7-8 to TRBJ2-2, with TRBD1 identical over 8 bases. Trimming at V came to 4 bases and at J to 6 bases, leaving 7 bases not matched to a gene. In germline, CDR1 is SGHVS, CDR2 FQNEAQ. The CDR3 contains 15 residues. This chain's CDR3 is CASSSRQGYAGELFF. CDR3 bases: TGTGCCAGCAGCTCCAGACAGGGGTACGCCGGGGAGCTGTTTTTT. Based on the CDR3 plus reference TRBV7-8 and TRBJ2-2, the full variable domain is GAGVSQSPRYKVAKRGQDVALRCDPISGHVSLFWYQQALGQGPEFLTYFQNEAQLDKSGLPSDRFFAERPEGSVSTLKIQRTQQEDSAVYLCASSSRQGYAGELFFGEGSRLTVL.

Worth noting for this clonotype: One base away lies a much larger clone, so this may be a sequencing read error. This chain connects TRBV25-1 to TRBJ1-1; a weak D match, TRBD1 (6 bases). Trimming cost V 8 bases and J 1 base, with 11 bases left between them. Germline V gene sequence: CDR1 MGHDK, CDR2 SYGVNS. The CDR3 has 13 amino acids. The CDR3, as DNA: TGTGCCAGCGGGGCAGGGGCGAACACTGAAGCTTTCTTT. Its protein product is CASGAGANTEAFF.

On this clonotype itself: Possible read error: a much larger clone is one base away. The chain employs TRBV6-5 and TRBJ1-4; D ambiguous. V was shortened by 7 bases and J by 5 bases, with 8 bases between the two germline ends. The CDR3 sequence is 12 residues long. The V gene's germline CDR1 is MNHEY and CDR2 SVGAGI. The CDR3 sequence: CASTTRNEKLFF. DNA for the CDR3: TGTGCCAGCACGACACGGAATGAAAAACTGTTTTTT.

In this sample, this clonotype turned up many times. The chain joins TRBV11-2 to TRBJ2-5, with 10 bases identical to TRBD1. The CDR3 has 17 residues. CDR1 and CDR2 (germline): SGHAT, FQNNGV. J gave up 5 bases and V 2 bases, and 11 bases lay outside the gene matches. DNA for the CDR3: TGTGCCAGCAGCTTATTTGGGCCCGGGACAGGGGACGAGACCCAGTACTTC. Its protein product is CASSLFGPGTGDETQYF.

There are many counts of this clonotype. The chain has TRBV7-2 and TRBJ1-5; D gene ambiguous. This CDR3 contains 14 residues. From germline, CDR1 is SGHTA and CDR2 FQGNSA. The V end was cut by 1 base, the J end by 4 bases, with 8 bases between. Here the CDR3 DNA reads TGTGCCAGCAGCTTAGGATTCGGAAATCAGCCCCAGCATTTT. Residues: CASSLGFGNQPQHF.